This TCR beta chain was captured in a study of CD8 T cells in ankylosing spondylitis. V was trimmed by 1 base and J by 0 bases, leaving 7 bases between them. Germline-derived CDR1 and CDR2 are SGHTA and FQGNSA. The CDR3 runs 14 residues. TCRdb used MiXCR to reprocess the 5' RACE reads, holding one entry per CDR3 protein. Here the sample spans some 140,000 distinct CDR3 sequences, more than 7% being singletons. This rearrangement joins TRBV7-2 to TRBJ2-7; D is perhaps TRBD2 (5 bases). Source material: synovial fluid, either unsorted or a sorted T cell fraction (not recorded which). This receptor was obtained from a male donor with ankylosing spondylitis. CDR3 nucleotide sequence: TGTGCCAGCAGCTTAGGGGAGTCCTCCTACGAGCAGTACTTC. It is translated as CASSLGESSYEQYF.